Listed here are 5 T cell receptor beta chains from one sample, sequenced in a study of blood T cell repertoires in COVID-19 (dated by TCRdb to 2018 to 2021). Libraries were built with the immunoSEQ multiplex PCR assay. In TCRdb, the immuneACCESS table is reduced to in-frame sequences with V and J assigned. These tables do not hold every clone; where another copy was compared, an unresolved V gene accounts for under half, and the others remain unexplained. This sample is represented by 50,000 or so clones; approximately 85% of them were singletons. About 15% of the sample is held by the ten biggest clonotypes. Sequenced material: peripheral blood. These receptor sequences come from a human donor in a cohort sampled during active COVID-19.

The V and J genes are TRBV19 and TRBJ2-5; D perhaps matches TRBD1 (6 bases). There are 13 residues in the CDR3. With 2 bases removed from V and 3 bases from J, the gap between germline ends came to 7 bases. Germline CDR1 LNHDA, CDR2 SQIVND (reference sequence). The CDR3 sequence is CASSITGKETQYF. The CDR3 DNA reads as TGTGCCAGTAGTATAACAGGGAAAGAGACCCAGTACTTC.

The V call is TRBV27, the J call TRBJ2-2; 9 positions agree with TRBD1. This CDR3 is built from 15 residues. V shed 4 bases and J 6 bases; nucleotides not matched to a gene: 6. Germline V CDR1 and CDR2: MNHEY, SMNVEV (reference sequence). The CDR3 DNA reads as TGTGCCAGCAGTTCAGCCGGGACAGGGTCCGGGGAGCTGTTTTTT. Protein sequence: CASSSAGTGSGELFF.

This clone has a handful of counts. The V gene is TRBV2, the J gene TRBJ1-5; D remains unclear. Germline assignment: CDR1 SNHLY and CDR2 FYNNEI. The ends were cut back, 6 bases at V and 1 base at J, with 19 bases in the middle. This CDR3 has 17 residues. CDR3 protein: CASSPARGVGSNQPQHF. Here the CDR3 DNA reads TGTGCCAGCAGCCCCGCCCGGGGAGTTGGCAGCAATCAGCCCCAGCATTTT. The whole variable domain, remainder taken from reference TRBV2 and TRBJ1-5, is EPEVTQTPSHQVTQMGQEVILRCVPISNHLYFYWYRQILGQKVEFLVSFYNNEISEKSEIFDDQFSVERPDGSNFTLKIRSTKLEDSAMYFCASSPARGVGSNQPQHFGDGTRLSIL.

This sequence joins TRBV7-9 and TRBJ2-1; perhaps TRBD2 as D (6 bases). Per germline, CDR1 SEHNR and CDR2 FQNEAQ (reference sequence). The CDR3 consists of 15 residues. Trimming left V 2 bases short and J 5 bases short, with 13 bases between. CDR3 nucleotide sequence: TGTGCCAGCAGCTTATCGGCGGGACCAAACAATGAGCAGTTCTTC. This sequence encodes CASSLSAGPNNEQFF.

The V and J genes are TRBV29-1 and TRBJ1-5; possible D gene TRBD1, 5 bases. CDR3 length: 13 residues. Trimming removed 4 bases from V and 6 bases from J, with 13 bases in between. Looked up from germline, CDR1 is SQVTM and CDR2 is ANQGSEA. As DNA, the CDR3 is TGCAGCGTTGCTGAAGGGGAGGCTCAGCCCCAGCATTTT. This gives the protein CSVAEGEAQPQHF.